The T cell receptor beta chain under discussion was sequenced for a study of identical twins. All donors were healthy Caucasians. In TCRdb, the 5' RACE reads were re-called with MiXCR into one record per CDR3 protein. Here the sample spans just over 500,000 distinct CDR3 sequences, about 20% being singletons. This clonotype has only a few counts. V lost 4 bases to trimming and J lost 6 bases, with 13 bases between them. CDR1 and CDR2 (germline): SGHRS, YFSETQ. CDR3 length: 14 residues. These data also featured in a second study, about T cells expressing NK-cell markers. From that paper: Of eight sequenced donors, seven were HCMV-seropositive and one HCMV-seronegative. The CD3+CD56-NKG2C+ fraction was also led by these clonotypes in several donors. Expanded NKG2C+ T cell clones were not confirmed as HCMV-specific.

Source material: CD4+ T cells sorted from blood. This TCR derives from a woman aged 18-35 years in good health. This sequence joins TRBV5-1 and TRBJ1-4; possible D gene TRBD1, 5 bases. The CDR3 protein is CASSMGRYDEKLFF. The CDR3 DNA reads TGCGCCAGCAGCATGGGGCGATACGATGAAAAACTGTTTTTT.